This T cell receptor (beta chain) appears in the sequencing data of a study of cytomegalovirus exposure and HLA in healthy donors. Study-level background: Membership in the Caucasian-associated ancestry cluster was found for approximately 85% of fewer than 450 genotyped donors. Study results and limitations: Roughly even sequencing depth across donors was the assumption behind the presence/absence analyses. Later, an analysis showed that TCR beta chains associated with HLA were more clonally expanded than others that were equally common.

The primer mix had 60 Vbeta and 13 Jbeta primers. TCRdb's table, derived via immunoSEQ multiplex PCR, lists solely in-frame clones and lacks some. Counted here are 120,000 or so clones, 80% occurring once; the ten biggest clones make up around 8.9%. CDR3 length equals 15 residues. Per the germline V gene, CDR1 is SGDLS and CDR2 is YYNGEE. The junction had 8 bases not matched to a gene; V was cut back by 3 bases and J by 10 bases. This clone occurred once. As yet, its antigen is unknown. The chain couples TRBV9 to TRBJ2-4, with 12 bases aligning to TRBD2. This clonotype originated in a man younger than 45 in good health and CMV-seropositive. The sequencing input was PBMCs. The CDR3 spells CASSAYSSGGGIQYF. In DNA form, the CDR3 reads TGTGCCAGCAGCGCGTACTCTAGCGGGGGGGGGATTCAGTACTTC.